Listed below are T cell receptor beta chains from one sample, sequenced in a study of shared clonotypes between healthy human individuals. Sequencing used immunoSEQ multiplex PCR; TCRdb keeps in-frame clones, though not all of them. In the table there are roughly 640,000 clones, approximately 74% of which are singletons. Sequencing was carried out using memory CD4+ T cells sorted from blood. The receptors derive from a woman younger than 45 in good health. CDR3s leave out the opening cysteine and the closing phenylalanine or tryptophan.

j_call: TRBJ1-5
v_call: TRBV2
cdr3_aa: ASSEQLNQPQH

j_call: TRBJ1-2
v_call: TRBV28
cdr3_aa: ASNSGRVSGYT

j_call: TRBJ2-3
v_call: TRBV5-1
cdr3_aa: ASSWQNRGVADTQY

j_call: TRBJ2-3
v_call: TRBV7-9
cdr3_aa: ATPAGAGVVGTDTQY

j_call: TRBJ2-4
v_call: TRBV2
cdr3_aa: ASRFGGNIQY

j_call: TRBJ1-4
v_call: TRBV2
cdr3_aa: ASSEYGGATNEKLF

j_call: TRBJ2-3
v_call: TRBV5-6
cdr3_aa: ASRKDSKHTDTQY

j_call: TRBJ2-3
v_call: TRBV7-2
cdr3_aa: ASSSRLAGTTDTQY

j_call: TRBJ2-3
v_call: TRBV29-1
cdr3_aa: SVEADSHTQY

j_call: TRBJ1-2
v_call: TRBV19
cdr3_aa: ASSPVRYGYT

j_call: TRBJ1-4
v_call: TRBV6-5
cdr3_aa: ASSWGQRPEKLF

j_call: TRBJ1-4
v_call: TRBV28
cdr3_aa: ASSFQRAGSLEKLF

j_call: TRBJ1-2
v_call: TRBV28
cdr3_aa: ATHPGQIYGYT

j_call: TRBJ2-7
v_call: TRBV10-2
cdr3_aa: ASGRQAHYEQY

j_call: TRBJ2-7
v_call: TRBV28
cdr3_aa: ASSPQVAGIYEQY

j_call: TRBJ2-7
v_call: TRBV5-1
cdr3_aa: ASSLAQRREGNEQY

j_call: TRBJ1-2
v_call: TRBV19
cdr3_aa: ASQGQGGGYT

j_call: TRBJ2-1
v_call: TRBV10-3
cdr3_aa: AISADRFNEQF

j_call: TRBJ2-5
v_call: TRBV5-1
cdr3_aa: ASSRGTSGIETQY

j_call: TRBJ1-2
v_call: TRBV28
cdr3_aa: ASSLVWDGYT

j_call: TRBJ1-3
v_call: TRBV29-1
cdr3_aa: SVVSGNTIY

j_call: TRBJ1-5
v_call: TRBV28
cdr3_aa: ASSSLGQYSNQPQH

j_call: TRBJ2-1
v_call: TRBV10-3
cdr3_aa: AIGSQGLQF

j_call: TRBJ2-7
v_call: TRBV11-2
cdr3_aa: ASSLGKRDTYEQY

j_call: TRBJ2-1
v_call: TRBV5-1
cdr3_aa: ASSQGVYSYNEQF

j_call: TRBJ2-1
v_call: TRBV7-2
cdr3_aa: ASRPRTGRNNEQF

j_call: TRBJ1-1
v_call: TRBV5-1
cdr3_aa: ASKVRAGTDTEAF

j_call: TRBJ1-2
v_call: TRBV28
cdr3_aa: ASSLGTEYGYT

j_call: TRBJ2-2
v_call: TRBV19
cdr3_aa: ASNRRPNTGELF

j_call: TRBJ1-1
v_call: TRBV5-1
cdr3_aa: ASSLVAGIAPEAF

j_call: TRBJ2-2
v_call: TRBV7-8
cdr3_aa: ASSLQTGELF

j_call: TRBJ2-1
v_call: TRBV9
cdr3_aa: ASSVAEGGSLLGNEQF

j_call: TRBJ2-1
v_call: TRBV15
cdr3_aa: ATSRDQGREQF

j_call: TRBJ1-2
v_call: TRBV7-9
cdr3_aa: ASSLPPRVHGGYGYT

j_call: TRBJ2-1
v_call: TRBV28
cdr3_aa: ASRVRSSGKYNEQF

j_call: TRBJ2-1
v_call: TRBV5-6
cdr3_aa: ASSTGTGGSNEQF

j_call: TRBJ2-1
v_call: TRBV11-2
cdr3_aa: ASSFTSGSAYNEQF

j_call: TRBJ1-1
v_call: TRBV27
cdr3_aa: ASSLSTAIDEAF

j_call: TRBJ2-1
v_call: TRBV2
cdr3_aa: ASSEKSTGLLYNEQF

j_call: TRBJ2-2
v_call: TRBV7-9
cdr3_aa: ASSPRWSAPNTGELF

j_call: TRBJ1-2
v_call: TRBV2
cdr3_aa: ASSERAGRGYGYT

j_call: TRBJ1-1
v_call: TRBV30
cdr3_aa: AGDRMNTEAF

j_call: TRBJ1-1
v_call: TRBV7-6
cdr3_aa: ASSPQPNTEAF

j_call: TRBJ2-1
v_call: TRBV28
cdr3_aa: ASGRSSGGNYNEQF

j_call: TRBJ1-1
v_call: TRBV5-1
cdr3_aa: ASGVEPLNTEAF

j_call: TRBJ1-4
v_call: TRBV28
cdr3_aa: ASSLLRGVGEKLF

j_call: TRBJ1-4
v_call: TRBV27
cdr3_aa: ASSETGTGREKLF